This is a list of T cell receptor beta chains from one sample in a study of shared clonotypes between healthy human individuals. TCRdb keeps only in-frame clones here, not all; method: immunoSEQ multiplex PCR. The sample contains about 730,000 clones, approximately 77% of which appear only once. The sequenced sample consisted of memory CD4+ T cells sorted from blood. The receptors derive from a woman aged 30 to 39 in good health. Both conserved end residues are part of each CDR3. Fields, in order: CDR3 DNA, CDR3 protein, clone size, V gene, J gene, D gene. D genes are given only for firm matches. Size tells how often a clone was seen (once, few, many) or the class of an expanded clone, and some rows leave it out.

CDR3 DNA: TGTGCCAGCGAGAGGAATGGCTACACCTTC
CDR3 protein: CASERNGYTF
clone size: .
V gene: TRBV6-5
J gene: TRBJ1-2
D gene: .

CDR3 DNA: TGTGCCAGCAGAACGACTGCTAACTATGGCTACACCTTC
CDR3 protein: CASRTTANYGYTF
clone size: few
V gene: TRBV28
J gene: TRBJ1-2
D gene: .

CDR3 DNA: TGTGCCAGCAGCCCGGATGGGGGGCAGGGAGATACGCAGTATTTT
CDR3 protein: CASSPDGGQGDTQYF
clone size: once
V gene: TRBV7-8
J gene: TRBJ2-3
D gene: .

CDR3 DNA: TGTGCCAGCAGTGCCCACCAAGATACGCAGTATTTT
CDR3 protein: CASSAHQDTQYF
clone size: .
V gene: TRBV9
J gene: TRBJ2-3
D gene: .

CDR3 DNA: TGTGCCAGCTCATGGGGGATCGACGAGCAGTACTTC
CDR3 protein: CASSWGIDEQYF
clone size: .
V gene: TRBV2
J gene: TRBJ2-7
D gene: .

CDR3 DNA: TGTGCCAGCAGCTCCAGCGGGAGCGCAGATACGCAGTATTTT
CDR3 protein: CASSSSGSADTQYF
clone size: .
V gene: TRBV5-4
J gene: TRBJ2-3
D gene: TRBD2

CDR3 DNA: TGCAGCGTCGCCCGGACAGGGGGCAATGGCTACACCTTC
CDR3 protein: CSVARTGGNGYTF
clone size: few
V gene: TRBV29-1
J gene: TRBJ1-2
D gene: TRBD1

CDR3 DNA: TGTGCCAGCAGCTTACGGCGGGAGGGCCGGAGTGAGCAGTTCTTC
CDR3 protein: CASSLRREGRSEQFF
clone size: .
V gene: TRBV11-2
J gene: TRBJ2-1
D gene: TRBD2

CDR3 DNA: TGCGCCAGCAGCTTGGCACAGGGGCCGAGCACAGATACGCAGTATTTT
CDR3 protein: CASSLAQGPSTDTQYF
clone size: .
V gene: TRBV5-1
J gene: TRBJ2-3
D gene: TRBD1

CDR3 DNA: TGTGCCAGCAGCCCACAGGACAGGGCAGGAGAGACCCAGTACTTC
CDR3 protein: CASSPQDRAGETQYF
clone size: .
V gene: TRBV5-6
J gene: TRBJ2-5
D gene: TRBD1

CDR3 DNA: TGTGCCTGCAAAAGCGGGAGGAGTACCTACGAGCAGTACTTC
CDR3 protein: CACKSGRSTYEQYF
clone size: .
V gene: TRBV30
J gene: TRBJ2-7
D gene: TRBD2

CDR3 DNA: TGTGCCAGCAGTGCGCGAGGGGGGGGGCAGTCCATTCAGTACTTC
CDR3 protein: CASSARGGGQSIQYF
clone size: once
V gene: TRBV6-1
J gene: TRBJ2-4
D gene: .

CDR3 DNA: TGCGCCAGCAGCTACAAACAGGGGGCGGGCTACGAGCAGTACTTC
CDR3 protein: CASSYKQGAGYEQYF
clone size: .
V gene: TRBV5-1
J gene: TRBJ2-7
D gene: TRBD1

CDR3 DNA: TGTGCCAGCAGCTCGGGACAGAACCCTACCTACGAGCAGTACTTC
CDR3 protein: CASSSGQNPTYEQYF
clone size: .
V gene: TRBV7-9
J gene: TRBJ2-7
D gene: TRBD1

CDR3 DNA: TGTGCCAGCAGTTTGGGACAGGGAGTTTACAATGAGCAGTTCTTC
CDR3 protein: CASSLGQGVYNEQFF
clone size: .
V gene: TRBV7-2
J gene: TRBJ2-1
D gene: TRBD1

CDR3 DNA: TGTGCCAGCAGCACCACACCGAGACAGAACACTGAAGCTTTCTTT
CDR3 protein: CASSTTPRQNTEAFF
clone size: .
V gene: TRBV5-5
J gene: TRBJ1-1
D gene: .

CDR3 DNA: TGTGCCAGCAGTCTCCCATTAGCGGAGAGCTCCTACGAGCAGTACTTC
CDR3 protein: CASSLPLAESSYEQYF
clone size: .
V gene: TRBV28
J gene: TRBJ2-7
D gene: .

CDR3 DNA: TGTGCCAGCAGCTTCCAAACAGGGGAAACTGAAGCTTTCTTT
CDR3 protein: CASSFQTGETEAFF
clone size: .
V gene: TRBV11-2
J gene: TRBJ1-1
D gene: TRBD1

CDR3 DNA: TGTGCCAGCAGCGGCTGGGGAGACAGGGGCCAAGAGACCCAGTACTTC
CDR3 protein: CASSGWGDRGQETQYF
clone size: .
V gene: TRBV2
J gene: TRBJ2-5
D gene: TRBD1

CDR3 DNA: TGTGCCAGCAGCTTAGGACTAGCGGGAGCCTACGAGCAGTACTTC
CDR3 protein: CASSLGLAGAYEQYF
clone size: .
V gene: TRBV7-2
J gene: TRBJ2-7
D gene: TRBD2

CDR3 DNA: TGCGCCAGCAGTGCCGCTACCGGGACATCGTATTTT
CDR3 protein: CASSAATGTSYF
clone size: .
V gene: TRBV10-2
J gene: TRBJ1-3
D gene: .

CDR3 DNA: TGTGCCATCGGCAGGGAGGAGGAGACCCAGTACTTC
CDR3 protein: CAIGREEETQYF
clone size: once
V gene: TRBV10-3
J gene: TRBJ2-5
D gene: .

CDR3 DNA: TGTGCCAGCAGCTCAGGGGGCGGGTATTCACCCCTCCACTTT
CDR3 protein: CASSSGGGYSPLHF
clone size: few
V gene: TRBV7-2
J gene: TRBJ1-6
D gene: TRBD1

CDR3 DNA: TGTGCCAGCTCGCCCATTGACAGGTCCTACACCTTC
CDR3 protein: CASSPIDRSYTF
clone size: few
V gene: TRBV18
J gene: TRBJ1-2
D gene: .

CDR3 DNA: TGCGCCAGCAGCCCAACCCCGGGGGCCAACGTCCTGACTTTC
CDR3 protein: CASSPTPGANVLTF
clone size: few
V gene: TRBV5-1
J gene: TRBJ2-6
D gene: .

CDR3 DNA: TGCGCCAGCAGCCTAGAGTTGGGGGGCGTAACTGAAGCTTTCTTT
CDR3 protein: CASSLELGGVTEAFF
clone size: few
V gene: TRBV5-1
J gene: TRBJ1-1
D gene: .

CDR3 DNA: TGTGCCAGCACGAGAGCATCGGGCTACGAGCAGTACTTC
CDR3 protein: CASTRASGYEQYF
clone size: .
V gene: TRBV6-6
J gene: TRBJ2-7
D gene: .

CDR3 DNA: TGTGCCAGCCGGGGACTAGCGGGAGTATGGAAGCAGTTCTTC
CDR3 protein: CASRGLAGVWKQFF
clone size: .
V gene: TRBV28
J gene: TRBJ2-1
D gene: TRBD2

CDR3 DNA: TGTGCCAGCAGTCCAAGCGGGGCCGGGTACGAGCAGTACTTC
CDR3 protein: CASSPSGAGYEQYF
clone size: .
V gene: TRBV27
J gene: TRBJ2-7
D gene: TRBD2

CDR3 DNA: TGCGCCAGCAGTGAGGGGCAGGGGAGCTCAACTAATGAAAAACTGTTTTTT
CDR3 protein: CASSEGQGSSTNEKLFF
clone size: .
V gene: TRBV10-2
J gene: TRBJ1-4
D gene: .

CDR3 DNA: TGTGCCAGCTCTCTGCGGACAGGAAGGAACACTGAAGCTTTCTTT
CDR3 protein: CASSLRTGRNTEAFF
clone size: .
V gene: TRBV18
J gene: TRBJ1-1
D gene: TRBD1

CDR3 DNA: TGTGCCAGTAGTATCGGGGCGACAGGCAACACTGAAGCTTTCTTT
CDR3 protein: CASSIGATGNTEAFF
clone size: .
V gene: TRBV19
J gene: TRBJ1-1
D gene: .

CDR3 DNA: TGTGCCAGCAGTACGCCACAGGGGAACCAGCCCCAGCATTTT
CDR3 protein: CASSTPQGNQPQHF
clone size: .
V gene: TRBV28
J gene: TRBJ1-5
D gene: TRBD1

CDR3 DNA: TGTGCCAGCAGCCCCAGGACAGGGGTATCTGGGACCCAGTACTTC
CDR3 protein: CASSPRTGVSGTQYF
clone size: .
V gene: TRBV7-7
J gene: TRBJ2-5
D gene: TRBD1

CDR3 DNA: TGTGCCAGTACCGCGGCGGGAGAGACCCAGTACTTC
CDR3 protein: CASTAAGETQYF
clone size: few
V gene: TRBV19
J gene: TRBJ2-5
D gene: .

CDR3 DNA: TGCGCCAGCAGCTTGGCCACAGGTGACAGGGGGCTGAATGGCTACACCTTC
CDR3 protein: CASSLATGDRGLNGYTF
clone size: once
V gene: TRBV5-1
J gene: TRBJ1-2
D gene: TRBD1

CDR3 DNA: TGTGCCAGCAGCTTCGGCAGGAACACTGAAGCTTTCTTT
CDR3 protein: CASSFGRNTEAFF
clone size: many
V gene: TRBV5-4
J gene: TRBJ1-1
D gene: .

CDR3 DNA: TGTGCCAGCAGCAACAGGGGGCAAGGAAACACCATATATTTT
CDR3 protein: CASSNRGQGNTIYF
clone size: .
V gene: TRBV5-6
J gene: TRBJ1-3
D gene: TRBD1

CDR3 DNA: TGTGCCAGCAGTTTACCCGGGAGGGCGGATACGCAGTATTTT
CDR3 protein: CASSLPGRADTQYF
clone size: .
V gene: TRBV28
J gene: TRBJ2-3
D gene: TRBD2

CDR3 DNA: TGCGCCAGCAGCTCGGGACAGAATGGAAACACCATATATTTT
CDR3 protein: CASSSGQNGNTIYF
clone size: .
V gene: TRBV5-1
J gene: TRBJ1-3
D gene: TRBD1

CDR3 DNA: TGTGCCAGCAGCCAAGAAGGGCAGCCCCAGCATTTT
CDR3 protein: CASSQEGQPQHF
clone size: .
V gene: TRBV11-2
J gene: TRBJ1-5
D gene: .

CDR3 DNA: TGTGCCAGCAGTGAAGTAGCGGAGGACTCCTACGAGCAGTACTTC
CDR3 protein: CASSEVAEDSYEQYF
clone size: .
V gene: TRBV6-1
J gene: TRBJ2-7
D gene: .

CDR3 DNA: TGTGCCAGCAGCTTGGGGGACAGGGTACATTCACCCCTCCACTTT
CDR3 protein: CASSLGDRVHSPLHF
clone size: .
V gene: TRBV7-9
J gene: TRBJ1-6
D gene: TRBD1

CDR3 DNA: TGTGCCAGCAGTGTGCAGGACCGCGGGGAGCAGTACTTC
CDR3 protein: CASSVQDRGEQYF
clone size: .
V gene: TRBV6-4
J gene: TRBJ2-7
D gene: .

CDR3 DNA: TGTGCCAGCACCCTAGACAGTCTCTCTGGAAACACCATATATTTT
CDR3 protein: CASTLDSLSGNTIYF
clone size: few
V gene: TRBV7-2
J gene: TRBJ1-3
D gene: .

CDR3 DNA: TGTGCCAGCAGCTCCATGTACCAAGAGACCCAGTACTTC
CDR3 protein: CASSSMYQETQYF
clone size: .
V gene: TRBV11-3
J gene: TRBJ2-5
D gene: .

CDR3 DNA: TGTGCCAGCAGAGCCAGCGGGCGGAGCTCCTACGAGCAGTACTTC
CDR3 protein: CASRASGRSSYEQYF
clone size: .
V gene: TRBV11-2
J gene: TRBJ2-7
D gene: .

CDR3 DNA: TGTGCCAGTAGTAGGGCAGGGAGGGGCAATCAGCCCCAGCATTTT
CDR3 protein: CASSRAGRGNQPQHF
clone size: .
V gene: TRBV19
J gene: TRBJ1-5
D gene: .

CDR3 DNA: TGTGCCAGCAGCTTTTCTAGCGCGAGCTCCTACGAGCAGTACTTC
CDR3 protein: CASSFSSASSYEQYF
clone size: .
V gene: TRBV5-8
J gene: TRBJ2-7
D gene: .

CDR3 DNA: TGCAGTGCCAAAAACGGGGATACGCAGTATTTT
CDR3 protein: CSAKNGDTQYF
clone size: .
V gene: TRBV20-1
J gene: TRBJ2-3
D gene: .

CDR3 DNA: TGTGCCAGCAGTGAGGGCGATGAGCAGTTCTTC
CDR3 protein: CASSEGDEQFF
clone size: few
V gene: TRBV2
J gene: TRBJ2-1
D gene: .

CDR3 DNA: TGTGCCAGCAAAGTCCCCACGGGAGGGCACAATGAGCAGTTCTTC
CDR3 protein: CASKVPTGGHNEQFF
clone size: many
V gene: TRBV6-5
J gene: TRBJ2-1
D gene: TRBD2

CDR3 DNA: TGTGCCAGCAGCTCGGGACAGGCGTTCAATGAGCAGTTCTTC
CDR3 protein: CASSSGQAFNEQFF
clone size: many
V gene: TRBV7-3
J gene: TRBJ2-1
D gene: TRBD1

CDR3 DNA: TGTGCCAGCAGCCCTTCGGGACAGGGTTATTCACCCCTCCACTTT
CDR3 protein: CASSPSGQGYSPLHF
clone size: once
V gene: TRBV7-2
J gene: TRBJ1-6
D gene: TRBD1

CDR3 DNA: TGTGCCAGCAGTTCTCCACGGACAGGGGGATTGGAAAAACTGTTTTTT
CDR3 protein: CASSSPRTGGLEKLFF
clone size: .
V gene: TRBV6-5
J gene: TRBJ1-4
D gene: TRBD1

CDR3 DNA: TGCAGTGCTGACCGGGACTCCGAGCAGTTCTTC
CDR3 protein: CSADRDSEQFF
clone size: .
V gene: TRBV20-1
J gene: TRBJ2-1
D gene: .

CDR3 DNA: TGTGCCAGTACCGATAGCGGGACCTATCACGAGCAGTACTTC
CDR3 protein: CASTDSGTYHEQYF
clone size: .
V gene: TRBV19
J gene: TRBJ2-7
D gene: TRBD2

CDR3 DNA: TGCAGCGCCCTGACTAGTTCCTACGAGCAGTACTTC
CDR3 protein: CSALTSSYEQYF
clone size: few
V gene: TRBV29-1
J gene: TRBJ2-7
D gene: .

CDR3 DNA: TGTGCCAGCAGCTTAAGGCGGGAGGGTCGAAATGAGCAGTTCTTC
CDR3 protein: CASSLRREGRNEQFF
clone size: .
V gene: TRBV11-2
J gene: TRBJ2-1
D gene: TRBD2